The present entry profiles one TCR beta chain with its context. The target antigen is unknown. The record originates from a study of shared clonotypes between healthy human individuals. The CDR3 runs 14 residues. Germline V gives CDR1 MDHEN, CDR2 SYDVKM. The V end lost 0 bases, the J end lost 5 bases, and 10 bases lay between the germline ends. TCRdb's table, derived via immunoSEQ multiplex PCR, lists solely in-frame clones and lacks some. The repertoire holds about 2.1 million clones, over 85% seen once, with around 1.7% in the top ten. As defined, naive CD8 cells were CD45RO-negative and positively selected for CCR7, with terminally differentiated effector memory CD45RA+ cells excluded. Study-wide results and caveats: Rarefaction showed that sequencing of sorted subsets was incomplete (despite large depth). The authors expected sequencing depth to affect clonotype sharing among donors.

Sequencing used naive CD8+ T cells from PBMCs. V is TRBV28 and J is TRBJ1-2; D gene unclear. The sequence derives from a young man in good health. Some clones in this sample may be carry-over from other donors' samples. This CDR3 is CASSLWTYEYGYTF. For the CDR3, the DNA is TGTGCCAGCAGTTTATGGACCTACGAGTATGGCTACACCTTC.